The 2 T cell receptor beta chains reported below all come from one sample, sequenced in a study of technical replicates of blood from a few donors. Sequenced by immunoSEQ multiplex PCR; TCRdb stores in-frame clones only, minus some. There are about 89,000 clones in the sample; just under 95% occur only once, and 0.25% lies in the top ten. The source material was T cells isolated from PBMCs. These receptors were taken from a human donor in good health.

The chain recombines TRBV4-1 with TRBJ2-2; tentatively, D is TRBD2 (6 bases). CDR3 length: 17 residues. V was trimmed by 3 bases and J by 1 base, leaving 15 bases between them. Germline V gives CDR1 MGHRA, CDR2 YSYEKL. CDR3 amino acids: CASSQEGREQNTGELFF. The CDR3, as DNA: TGCGCCAGCAGCCAGGAGGGGAGAGAACAGAACACCGGGGAGCTGTTTTTT.

The chain joins TRBV30 to TRBJ1-6; the D gene is possibly TRBD1 (6 bases). Germline CDR1 GTSNPN, CDR2 SVGIG (reference sequence). V gave up 1 base and J gave up 6 bases, with 10 bases separating them. There are 14 residues in the CDR3. Written as DNA, the CDR3 is TGTGCCTGGAGTGGGGGGCAAATTAATTCACCCCTCCACTTT. The encoded protein is CAWSGGQINSPLHF.